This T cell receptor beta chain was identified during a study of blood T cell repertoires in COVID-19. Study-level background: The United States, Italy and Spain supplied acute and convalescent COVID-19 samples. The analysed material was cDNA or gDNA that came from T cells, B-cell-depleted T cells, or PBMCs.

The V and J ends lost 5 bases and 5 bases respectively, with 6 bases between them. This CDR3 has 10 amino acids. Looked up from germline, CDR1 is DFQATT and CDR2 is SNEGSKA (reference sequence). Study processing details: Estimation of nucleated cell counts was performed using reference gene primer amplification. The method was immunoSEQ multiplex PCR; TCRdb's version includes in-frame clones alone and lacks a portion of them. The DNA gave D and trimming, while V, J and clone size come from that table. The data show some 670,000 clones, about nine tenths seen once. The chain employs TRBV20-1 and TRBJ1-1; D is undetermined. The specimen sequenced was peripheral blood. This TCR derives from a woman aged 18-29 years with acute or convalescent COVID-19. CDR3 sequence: CSAEATEAFF. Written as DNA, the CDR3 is TGCAGTGCTGAAGCGACTGAAGCTTTCTTT.